This T cell receptor beta chain is from a study of graft-versus-host responses after intestinal transplantation. About the study: Transplants were multivisceral, liver-intestinal, or isolated intestinal. Induction with anti-thymocyte globulin, then tacrolimus and steroids for around three years, was given to all recipients. Study results and limitations: There were GvH clones found in recipient marrow, and some of them appeared first in ileum or blood. Declines in HvG clones occurring early post-transplant were associated with peak circulating GvH clone levels.

Concerning this clone itself: Its target is unknown.

Sequencing used immunoSEQ multiplex PCR; TCRdb keeps in-frame clones, though not all of them. The sample records some 55,000 clones, about 89% being singletons. Looked up from germline, CDR1 is GTSNPN and CDR2 is SVGIG (reference sequence). V was shortened by 0 bases and J by 4 bases, with 7 bases between the two germline ends. The CDR3 spans 13 residues. The source was PBMCs, collected roughly 660 days after intestinal transplant. The receptor's source is a human patient who received an intestinal transplant, so some T cells may come from the graft donor. The chain links TRBV30 to TRBJ1-5; D is ambiguous. This chain's CDR3 is CAWSVLGNQPQHF. The CDR3 coding sequence is TGTGCCTGGAGTGTACTTGGGAATCAGCCCCAGCATTTT.